The clone carrying this T cell receptor (beta chain) was found a few times. This sample was included in a study of identical twins. TCRdb itself ran the 5' RACE reads through MiXCR, one entry per CDR3 protein. The sample yields 300,000 to 350,000 distinct CDR3 sequences, around an eighth seen once. Germline-derived CDR1 and CDR2 are MDHEN and SYDVKM. CDR3 size: 17 residues. V gave up 1 base and J gave up 7 bases; unmatched junction bases: 13. These data are also associated with another study on yellow fever vaccine responses in identical twins.

This rearrangement joins TRBV28 to TRBJ2-1; 7 bases agree with TRBD1. The clonotype originates from a woman between 18 and 29 years old in good health. Material for sequencing was CD8+ T cells sorted from blood. In DNA form, the CDR3 reads TGTGCCAGCAGTTTATTCTTACAGGGGACGGGGACGAATGAGCAGTTCTTC. Amino acid sequence: CASSLFLQGTGTNEQFF.